Reported below is one T cell receptor (beta chain). The sample comes from a study of technical replicates of blood from a few donors. Repertoires were generated with immunoSEQ multiplex PCR, while TCRdb's copy carries only in-frame clones and drops some. The sample shows just under 100,000 clones, 95% of them seen only once. The CDR3 is 14 amino acids. The V end lost 4 bases, the J end lost 3 bases, and 12 bases lay between the germline ends. Germline CDR1 SGHVS, CDR2 FNYEAQ. The sequencing input was T cells isolated from PBMCs. The gene calls are TRBV7-6 and TRBJ2-5; D may be TRBD2 (5 bases). The receptor's source is a human donor in good health. The CDR3 DNA is TGTGCCAGCAGCTCGGGGTACACTAAAGAGACCCAGTACTTC. It encodes CASSSGYTKETQYF.